Ten or more counts support the clone carrying this T cell receptor beta chain. Its antigen remains unknown. The record originates from a study of T cells in Graves' hyperthyroidism and ophthalmopathy. Study-level points and caveats: Prediction of ophthalmopathy progression came a median roughly 7.1 months pre-onset. Ophthalmopathy could be told apart from stable hyperthyroidism with a 13 V-J model.

Patients having uncontrolled infection, another autoimmune disease, pregnancy or lactation were not included. PBMCs were derived from around 10 ml fresh peripheral blood. Germline V lookup: CDR1 MDHEN, CDR2 SYDVKM. V gave up 5 bases and J gave up 8 bases; unmatched junction bases: 10. This CDR3 comprises 15 residues. The investigators amplified TCR beta CDR3 regions from RNA transcripts. The TCR CDR3 first-round RT-PCR relied on the HTBI primer set. MiXCR, run by TCRdb on the multiplex PCR reads, gives a single entry per CDR3 protein. The table records about 600,000 distinct CDR3 sequences, 14% of them present only once.

This TCR derives from a woman under 30 with Graves' ophthalmopathy. The chain recombines TRBV28 with TRBJ1-5, with 9 bases matching TRBD1. Material: blood. CDR3 sequence: CASSLLGTGLEPQHF. The CDR3, as DNA: TGTGCCAGCAGTCTACTTGGGACAGGGTTGGAGCCCCAGCATTTT.